This T cell receptor beta chain was identified in a study of blood T cell repertoires in COVID-19. Across the whole study: T cells, B-cell-depleted T cells, or PBMCs provided the cDNA or gDNA that served as material.

Produced via immunoSEQ multiplex PCR; TCRdb's table is partial and in-frame only. In the table there are roughly 200,000 clones, around 80% of which are singletons. Per the germline V gene, CDR1 is GTSNPN and CDR2 is SVGIG (reference sequence). This CDR3 spans 14 amino acids. J was trimmed by 6 bases and V by 2 bases; bases with no gene match: 9. The sequenced material came from peripheral blood. This TCR derives from a woman in her 70s with acute or convalescent COVID-19. The chain joins TRBV30 to TRBJ2-7; 8 bases align to TRBD1. Here the CDR3 reads CAWSILGQGSEQYF. The CDR3 DNA is TGTGCCTGGAGTATTTTAGGACAGGGCAGCGAGCAGTACTTC.